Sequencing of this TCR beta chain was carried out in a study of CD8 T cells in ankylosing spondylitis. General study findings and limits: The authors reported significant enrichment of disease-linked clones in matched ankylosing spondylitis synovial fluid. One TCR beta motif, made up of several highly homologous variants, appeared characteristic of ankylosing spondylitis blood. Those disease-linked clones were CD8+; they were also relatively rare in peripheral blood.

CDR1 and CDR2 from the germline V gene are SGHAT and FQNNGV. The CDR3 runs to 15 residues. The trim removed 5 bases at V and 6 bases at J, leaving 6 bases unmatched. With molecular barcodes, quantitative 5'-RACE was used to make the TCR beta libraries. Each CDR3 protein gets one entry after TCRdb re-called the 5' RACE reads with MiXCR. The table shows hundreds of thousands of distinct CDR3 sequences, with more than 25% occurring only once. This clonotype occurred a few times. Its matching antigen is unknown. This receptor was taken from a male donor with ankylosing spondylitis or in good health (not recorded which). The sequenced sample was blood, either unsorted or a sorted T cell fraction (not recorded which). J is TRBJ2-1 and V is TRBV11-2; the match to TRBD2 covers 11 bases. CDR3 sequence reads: CASSMGLADSNEQFF. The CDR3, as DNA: TGTGCCAGCAGCATGGGACTAGCGGACTCCAATGAGCAGTTCTTC.